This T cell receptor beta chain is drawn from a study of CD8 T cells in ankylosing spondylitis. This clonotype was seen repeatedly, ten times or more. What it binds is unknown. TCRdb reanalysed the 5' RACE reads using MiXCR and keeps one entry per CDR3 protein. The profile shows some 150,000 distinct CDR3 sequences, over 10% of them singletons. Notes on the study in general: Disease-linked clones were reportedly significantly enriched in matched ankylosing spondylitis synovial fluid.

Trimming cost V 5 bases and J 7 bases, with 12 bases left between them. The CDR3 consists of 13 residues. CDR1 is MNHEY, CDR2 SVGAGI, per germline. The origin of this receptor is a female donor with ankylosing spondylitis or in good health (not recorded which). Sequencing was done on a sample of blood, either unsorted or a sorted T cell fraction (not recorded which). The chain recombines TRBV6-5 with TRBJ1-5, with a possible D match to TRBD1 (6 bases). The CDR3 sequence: CASSRRGLQPQHF. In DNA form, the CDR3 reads TGTGCCAGCAGTCGCAGGGGTTTGCAGCCCCAGCATTTT.